Given below is one TCR beta chain in context. This sample is part of a study of OX40 agonist ivuxolimab in advanced cancers. About the study: The eligibility criteria allowed prior anti-PD-1, anti-PD-L1 or anti-CTLA-4 therapy, and about 40% had some. One hepatocellular carcinoma and a couple of cutaneous melanoma patients partially responded.

Between the trimmed V and J ends, which lost 7 bases and 3 bases, there was a span of 5 bases. The CDR3 extends over 11 amino acids. Germline-derived CDR1 and CDR2 are LNHDA and SQIVND (reference sequence). TCRdb's table, derived via immunoSEQ multiplex PCR, lists solely in-frame clones and lacks some. The sample holds roughly 63,000 clones, around nine tenths seen once. The TCR sequence derives from an adult with an advanced solid tumor such as melanoma, head and neck, liver or kidney cancer. The sample was CD4+ or CD8+ T cells sorted from blood, taken in a trial of the OX40 agonist ivuxolimab. The V call is TRBV19, the J call TRBJ2-3; maybe TRBD2 (5 bases). The CDR3 here is CASTGTDTQYF. For the CDR3, the DNA is TGTGCCAGTACGGGGACAGATACGCAGTATTTT.